The clone carrying this T cell receptor beta chain was observed a few times. Its antigen remains unidentified. Looked up from germline, CDR1 is LGHDT and CDR2 is YNNKEL (reference sequence). This CDR3 region has 14 residues. V lost 0 bases, J lost 7 bases, and 9 bases lay in between. This sample was included in a study of CD8 T cells in ankylosing spondylitis. Whole-study findings and limits: In reactive arthritis synovial fluid and blood, some motif variants had been reported before. What seemed typical of ankylosing spondylitis blood was a TCR beta motif built from several highly homologous variants. The authors found the disease-linked clones to be CD8+ and relatively rare in peripheral blood.

Library preparation for TCR beta used quantitative 5'-RACE with molecular barcodes. Via MiXCR, TCRdb re-called the 5' RACE reads, giving one row per CDR3 protein. This sample carries approximately 440,000 distinct CDR3 sequences, more than 15% of them seen once, and the ten largest clones take around 0.92%. This clonotype originated in a male donor with ankylosing spondylitis. This chain connects TRBV3-1 to TRBJ1-4; no clear D. Source material: blood, either unsorted or a sorted T cell fraction (not recorded which). The CDR3 sequence: CASSQERFGEKLFF. The CDR3 region has the DNA TGTGCCAGCAGCCAAGAAAGGTTCGGTGAAAAACTGTTTTTT.